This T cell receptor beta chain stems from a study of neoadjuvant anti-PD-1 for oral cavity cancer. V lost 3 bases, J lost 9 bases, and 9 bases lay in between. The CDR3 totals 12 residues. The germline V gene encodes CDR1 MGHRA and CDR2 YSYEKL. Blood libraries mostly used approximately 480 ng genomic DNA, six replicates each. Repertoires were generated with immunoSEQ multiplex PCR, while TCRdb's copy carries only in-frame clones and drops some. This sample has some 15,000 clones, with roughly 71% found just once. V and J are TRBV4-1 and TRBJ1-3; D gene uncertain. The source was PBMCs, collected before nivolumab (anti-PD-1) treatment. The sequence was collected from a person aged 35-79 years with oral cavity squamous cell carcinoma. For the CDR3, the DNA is TGCGCCAGCAGCCAGAACTCGGGCACCATATATTTT. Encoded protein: CASSQNSGTIYF.